This T cell receptor (beta chain) came from a study of T cells in Graves' hyperthyroidism and ophthalmopathy. CDR1 KGHSH and CDR2 LQKENI come from the germline V gene. The CDR3 loop spans 15 amino acids. Trimming shortened V by 4 bases and J by 2 bases, and 12 bases separated the two germline ends. This clonotype was seen repeatedly, ten times or more. Researchers took RNA transcripts and amplified the TCR beta CDR3 regions from them. Initially, a first-round RT-PCR of the TCR CDR3 employed the HTBI primer set. Each CDR3 protein gets one entry after TCRdb re-called the multiplex PCR reads with MiXCR. The sample carries roughly 400,000 distinct CDR3 sequences, 15% to 18% recorded once.

The source is a woman aged 18 to 35 with Graves' hyperthyroidism that later progressed to Graves' ophthalmopathy. This sequence joins TRBV18 and TRBJ2-1; D might be TRBD2 (6 bases). Source material: blood. The CDR3 sequence is CASSLGLLPYNEQFF. As DNA, the CDR3 is TGTGCCAGCTCACTAGGACTACTCCCCTACAATGAGCAGTTCTTC.